Detailed here is one T cell receptor beta chain. Its specificity is unknown. As defined, naive CD8 cells were CD45RO-negative and positively selected for CCR7, with terminally differentiated effector memory CD45RA+ cells excluded. This sample was taken from a study of shared clonotypes between healthy human individuals. Findings and limits, study-wide: A generally larger estimated richness was seen in naive subsets than in memory subsets. At large depth, rarefaction still showed sorted-subset sequencing to be incomplete. Few donors restricted represented genetic and exposure-history diversity.

Over several immunoSEQ plates, each subset's genomic DNA was distributed in even portions. TCRdb's table, derived via immunoSEQ multiplex PCR, lists solely in-frame clones and lacks some. The sample lists roughly 1,800,000 clones; approximately 94% were seen once. Germline V gives CDR1 MNHNY, CDR2 SVGAGI (reference sequence). The V end lost 2 bases, the J end lost 0 bases, and 8 bases lay between the germline ends. This CDR3 region has 14 residues. This TCR was recovered from a man between 18 and 29 years old in good health. The sample consisted of naive CD8+ T cells sorted from blood. V usage is TRBV6-6 and J usage is TRBJ2-7; D not resolved. CDR3 DNA: TGTGCCAGCAGTTACGGGCAGCTCTCCTACGAGCAGTACTTC. This sequence encodes CASSYGQLSYEQYF.